One sample yielded the 13 T cell receptor beta chains listed below, sequenced in a study of Ad26.COV2.S vaccination and SARS-CoV-2 variants. TCRdb keeps only in-frame clones here, not all; method: immunoSEQ multiplex PCR. This repertoire shows just over 350,000 clones, roughly nine tenths found once; its top ten account for 3.5% to 4.5%. The sequenced sample was peripheral blood, obtained after recovery from COVID-19. These receptors came from a human donor who had recovered from COVID-19.

In the case of this clone: At the DNA level, this CDR3 is encoded by other sequences in the same sample as well. The rearrangement links TRBV5-1 to TRBJ2-3; no definite D call. The V gene's germline CDR1 is SGHRS and CDR2 YFSETQ. V dropped 3 bases and J dropped 0 bases, with 2 bases sitting between them. This CDR3 spans 12 amino acids. CDR3 nucleotides: TGCGCCAGCAGCTCCAGCACAGATACGCAGTATTTT. Amino acids: CASSSSTDTQYF.

This chain connects TRBV19 to TRBJ1-1; 10 nucleotides line up with TRBD1. The junction had 0 bases not matched to a gene; V was cut back by 4 bases and J by 1 base. The CDR3 is 14 residues long. Germline V gene lookup returns CDR1 LNHDA and CDR2 SQIVND (reference sequence). Here the CDR3 DNA reads TGTGCCAGTAGTAGGGACAGGGGGAACACTGAAGCTTTCTTT. Translating gives CASSRDRGNTEAFF.

V and J are TRBV5-6 and TRBJ1-4; tentatively, D is TRBD1 (6 bases). Looked up from germline, CDR1 is SGHDT and CDR2 is YYEEEE. With 2 bases removed from V and 0 bases from J, the gap between germline ends came to 8 bases. The CDR3 covers 15 residues. The CDR3 spells CASSLHRATNEKLFF. In DNA form, the CDR3 reads TGTGCCAGCAGCTTACACAGGGCAACTAATGAAAAACTGTTTTTT.

This CDR3 is CASTRHYNSPLHF. The CDR3 DNA reads TGTGCCAGCACCCGACATTATAATTCACCCCTCCACTTT. This rearrangement joins TRBV6-5 to TRBJ1-6; D call uncertain. The germline gives CDR1 MNHEY, CDR2 SVGAGI. With 7 bases removed from V and 4 bases from J, the gap between germline ends came to 8 bases. The CDR3 has 13 amino acids.

V is TRBV18 and J is TRBJ1-1; D is unresolved. Germline V gene data show CDR1 as KGHSH and CDR2 as LQKENI. V lost 6 bases and J lost 0, with 35 bases in between. This CDR3 has 22 residues. The CDR3 DNA reads as TGTGCCAGCTCGCATGGCATGATTATGGTCGAAATTCACGACACGATGAACACTGAAGCTTTCTTT. Its protein product is CASSHGMIMVEIHDTMNTEAFF. Full variable domain (outside the CDR3, taken from reference TRBV18 and TRBJ1-1): NAGVMQNPRHLVRRRGQEARLRCSPMKGHSHVYWYRQLPEEGLKFMVYLQKENIIDESGMPKERFSAEFPKEGPSILRIQQVVRGDSAAYFCASSHGMIMVEIHDTMNTEAFFGQGTRLTVV.

This chain connects TRBV11-2 to TRBJ1-1, with D perhaps TRBD1 (6 bases). Germline CDR1 SGHAT, CDR2 FQNNGV. The CDR3 has 13 amino acids. V lost 4 bases, J lost 7 bases, and 13 bases lay in between. The CDR3 DNA sequence: TGTGCCAGCAGCTATACAGGGACCCATGAAGCTTTCTTT. This codes for CASSYTGTHEAFF.

V is TRBV29-1 and J is TRBJ1-1; 8 bases are a match to TRBD1. Germline CDR1 is SQVTM and CDR2 is ANQGSEA. This CDR3 has 12 amino acids. The V gene end was trimmed by 6 bases and the J gene end by 7 bases; junction bases not matched to a gene: 7. CDR3 in amino acids: CSVRTGNREAFF. CDR3 nucleotide sequence: TGCAGCGTAAGGACAGGGAACCGTGAAGCTTTCTTT.

The chain carries TRBV2 and TRBJ1-1, with no clear D. Trimming shortened V by 4 bases and J by 0 bases, and 6 bases separated the two germline ends. CDR3 length: 13 residues. The germline V gene has CDR1 SNHLY and CDR2 FYNNEI. In DNA, the CDR3 is TGTGCCAGCAGTGTGGTGTTGAACACTGAAGCTTTCTTT. This sequence encodes CASSVVLNTEAFF.

The V call is TRBV18, the J call TRBJ2-7; no clear D gene. Germline CDR1 KGHSH, CDR2 LQKENI. V lost 8 bases and J 2 bases, leaving 13 bases between the germline ends. This CDR3 region has 13 residues. CDR3 region: CASQQVKAYEQYF. CDR3 DNA sequence: TGTGCCAGCCAGCAGGTTAAAGCCTACGAGCAGTACTTC.

The V gene is TRBV19, the J gene TRBJ1-4; 7 positions agree with TRBD1. The ends lost 5 bases at V and 5 bases at J; junction bases unmatched: 8. CDR1 and CDR2 (germline): LNHDA, SQIVND (reference sequence). The CDR3 consists of 15 residues. This CDR3 is CASSPGTVVNEKLFF. CDR3 sequence (DNA): TGTGCCAGTAGTCCCGGGACAGTAGTAAATGAAAAACTGTTTTTT.

This clone was counted between two and nine times. The chain recombines TRBV2 with TRBJ1-2; D remains unclear. This CDR3 is 10 amino acids long. The V gene lost 6 bases and the J gene lost 6 bases, with 5 bases spanning the gap. CDR1 and CDR2 (germline): SNHLY, FYNNEI. This CDR3 reads CASSGNGYTF. In DNA form, the CDR3 reads TGTGCCAGCAGCGGGAATGGCTACACCTTC. The whole variable domain, remainder taken from reference TRBV2 and TRBJ1-2, is EPEVTQTPSHQVTQMGQEVILRCVPISNHLYFYWYRQILGQKVEFLVSFYNNEISEKSEIFDDQFSVERPDGSNFTLKIRSTKLEDSAMYFCASSGNGYTFGSGTRLTVV.

This clone is a singleton in its sample. The J gene is TRBJ2-7, the V gene TRBV12-3 or TRBV12-4; perhaps TRBD2 as D (6 bases). CDR3 size: 13 residues. The V and J ends lost 8 bases and 3 bases respectively, with 14 bases between them. For the CDR3, the DNA is TGTGCCAGCGGCCTGGGACTGCACTACGAGCAGTACTTC. Translated, it gives CASGLGLHYEQYF.

The V gene is TRBV7-8, the J gene TRBJ2-7; D is ambiguous. Germline assignment: CDR1 SGHVS and CDR2 FQNEAQ. The CDR3 consists of 14 residues. V lost 2 bases and J 2 bases, leaving 10 bases between the germline ends. Written as DNA, the CDR3 is TGTGCCAGCAGCTTAACAGAAACAACCTACGAGCAGTACTTC. This sequence encodes CASSLTETTYEQYF.